This T cell receptor (beta chain) came from a study of blood T cells in healthy people across ages. Background on the study: Roughly one uniquely barcoded beta molecule per two T cells was captured.

A second roughly 7 to 12 cycle PCR used barcoded and J-beta primers. TCRdb recomputed calls from the 5' RACE reads with MiXCR, one row per CDR3 protein. The sample lists 790,000 or so distinct CDR3 sequences, about 46% seen once, with 15% to 20% in the top ten. Germline V CDR1 and CDR2: MNHEY, SVGAGI. The length of the CDR3 is 14 residues. Isolation yielded PBMCs, at least 7 million per sample, in every case. This receptor was taken from an elderly man in good health. The source material was blood. The V gene is TRBV6-5, the J gene TRBJ2-5; the D gene could be TRBD1 or TRBD2 (5 bases each). The J call is doubtful: the DNA matches TRBJ2-7 better. The CDR3 nucleotides read TGTGCCAGCAGTTATAGGTACGGGGCCCACGAGCAGTACTTC. This sequence encodes CASSYRYGAHEQYF.